The 9 T cell receptor beta chains listed next were all sequenced from one sample in a study of blood T cell repertoires in COVID-19. The method was immunoSEQ multiplex PCR; TCRdb's version includes in-frame clones alone and lacks a portion of them. The sample holds under 25,000 clones; about nine tenths are singletons and the top ten take about 18%. Sequencing was done on a sample of peripheral blood. The receptors derive from a woman of 80 years or more with acute or convalescent COVID-19.

This clone was counted between two and nine times. At the DNA level, this CDR3 is encoded by other sequences in the same sample as well. The V and J genes are TRBV5-1 and TRBJ1-2; D might be TRBD1 (6 bases). Trimming shortened V by 3 bases and J by 8 bases, and 14 bases separated the two germline ends. The length of the CDR3 is 13 residues. Germline values: CDR1 SGHRS, CDR2 YFSETQ. CDR3 DNA sequence: TGCGCCAGCAGCTCAACCAGGGGCGAGGGCTACACCTTC. It yields the protein CASSSTRGEGYTF. Using reference TRBV5-1 and TRBJ1-2 for the parts outside the CDR3, the full variable domain is KAGVTQTPRYLIKTRGQQVTLSCSPISGHRSVSWYQQTPGQGLQFLFEYFSETQRNKGNFPGRFSGRQFSNSRSEMNVSTLELGDSALYLCASSSTRGEGYTFGSGTRLTVV.

This chain uses TRBV9 with TRBJ2-2, with TRBD2 matching 8 bases. The junction had 3 bases not matched to a gene; V was cut back by 0 bases and J by 2 bases. Germline assignment: CDR1 SGDLS and CDR2 YYNGEE. This CDR3 contains 16 residues. CDR3 nucleotides: TGTGCCAGCAGCGTAGGAGGGACTAGTAACACCGGGGAGCTGTTTTTT. Translation gives CASSVGGTSNTGELFF.

The rearrangement links TRBV6-5 to TRBJ1-4, with 9 bases lining up with TRBD1. J was trimmed by 5 bases and V by 2 bases; bases with no gene match: 3. From germline, CDR1 is MNHEY and CDR2 SVGAGI. The CDR3 loop spans 15 amino acids. The CDR3 is CASSYPTGGNEKLFF. CDR3 nucleotides: TGTGCCAGCAGTTACCCGACAGGGGGAAATGAAAAACTGTTTTTT.

A word on this clone: Other DNA sequences of this sample code for an identical CDR3. V is TRBV5-4 and J is TRBJ2-7, with D possibly TRBD1 on 5 matching bases. CDR3 length: 13 amino acids. Germline-derived CDR1 and CDR2 are SGHNT and YYREEE (reference sequence). Trimming pared 0 bases from V and 3 bases from J, leaving 7 bases between. This chain's CDR3 is CASSLEQGYEQYF. Here the CDR3 DNA reads TGTGCCAGCAGCTTGGAGCAGGGCTACGAGCAGTACTTC.

V gene TRBV7-8 combines with J gene TRBJ1-5, with 10 bases identical to TRBD1. From germline, CDR1 is SGHVS and CDR2 FQNEAQ. V shed 3 bases, J shed 5 bases, and the junction held 4 bases outside the gene matches. The CDR3 contains 15 residues. CDR3 DNA sequence: TGTGCCAGCAGCTTCGAGGGACAGGGGTATCAGCCCCAGCATTTT. It encodes CASSFEGQGYQPQHF. Looking up the rest from reference TRBV7-8 and TRBJ1-5 gives the full variable domain: GAGVSQSPRYKVAKRGQDVALRCDPISGHVSLFWYQQALGQGPEFLTYFQNEAQLDKSGLPSDRFFAERPEGSVSTLKIQRTQQEDSAVYLCASSFEGQGYQPQHFGDGTRLSIL.

This chain links TRBV19 with TRBJ1-1; TRBD1 aligns across 11 bases. V trimming: 6 bases; J trimming: 6 bases; junction bases outside the gene matches: 9. The CDR3 loop spans 15 amino acids. The V gene's germline CDR1 is LNHDA and CDR2 SQIVND (reference sequence). The CDR3 nucleotides are TGTGCCAGTAGGGACAGGGGGCCCGGCGGCGCTGAAGCTTTCTTT. Residues: CASRDRGPGGAEAFF.

CDR3 in amino acids: CASSLVGQEYGYTF. The DNA for the CDR3 is TGTGCCAGCAGCTTAGTGGGACAAGAATATGGCTACACCTTC. This chain connects TRBV5-4 to TRBJ1-2; D may be TRBD1 (6 bases). V lost 2 bases and J lost 5, with 13 bases in between. The CDR3 spans 14 residues. Germline CDR1 and CDR2: SGHNT and YYREEE (reference sequence).

The chain uses TRBV11-2 and TRBJ1-1; D is unresolved. Germline CDR1 and CDR2: SGHAT and FQNNGV. The CDR3 contains 14 residues. The V gene lost 6 bases and the J gene lost 0 bases, with 11 bases spanning the gap. The CDR3 loop is CASRNGLLNTEAFF. CDR3 DNA: TGTGCCAGCAGAAATGGACTGCTGAACACTGAAGCTTTCTTT.

This chain links TRBV12-5 with TRBJ2-1; a possible D gene is TRBD2 (6 bases). Between the trimmed V and J ends, which lost 6 bases and 5 bases, there was a span of 17 bases. The germline V gene has CDR1 LGHNT and CDR2 FRNRAP. This CDR3 is built from 15 residues. The CDR3 loop reads CASGPGTGLNNEQFF. The CDR3 DNA is TGTGCTAGTGGCCCCGGGACTGGCCTCAACAATGAGCAGTTCTTC.